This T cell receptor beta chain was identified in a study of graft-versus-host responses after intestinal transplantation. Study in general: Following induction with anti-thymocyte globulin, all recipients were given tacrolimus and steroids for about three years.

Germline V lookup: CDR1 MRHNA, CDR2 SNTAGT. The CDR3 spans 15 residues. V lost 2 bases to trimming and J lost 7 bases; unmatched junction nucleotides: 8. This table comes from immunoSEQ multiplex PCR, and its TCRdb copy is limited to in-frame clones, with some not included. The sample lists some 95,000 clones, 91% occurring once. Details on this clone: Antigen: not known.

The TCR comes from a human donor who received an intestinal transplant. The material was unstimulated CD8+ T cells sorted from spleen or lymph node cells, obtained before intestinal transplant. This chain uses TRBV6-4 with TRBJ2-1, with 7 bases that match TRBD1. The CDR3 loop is CASSDIGGSGNEQFF. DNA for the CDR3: TGTGCCAGCAGTGACATAGGGGGCTCTGGAAATGAGCAGTTCTTC.